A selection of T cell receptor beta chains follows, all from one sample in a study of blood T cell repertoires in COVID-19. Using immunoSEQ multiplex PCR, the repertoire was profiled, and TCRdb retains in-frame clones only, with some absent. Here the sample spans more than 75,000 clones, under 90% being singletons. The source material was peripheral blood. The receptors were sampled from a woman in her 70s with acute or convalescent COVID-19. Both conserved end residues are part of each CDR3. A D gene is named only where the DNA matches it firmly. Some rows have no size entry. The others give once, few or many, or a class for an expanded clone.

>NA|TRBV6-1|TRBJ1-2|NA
CASSGRAGSRNYGYTF
TGTGCCAGCAGTGGGAGGGCAGGGTCTAGGAACTATGGCTACACCTTC
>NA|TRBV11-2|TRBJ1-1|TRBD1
CASSLWYRGEAFF
TGTGCCAGCAGCTTATGGTACAGGGGCGAAGCTTTCTTT
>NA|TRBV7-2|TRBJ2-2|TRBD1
CASSPDRGTGELFF
TGTGCCAGCAGCCCGGACAGGGGGACCGGGGAGCTGTTTTTT
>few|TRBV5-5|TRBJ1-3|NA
CASSLGASGNTIYF
TGTGCCAGCAGCTTGGGAGCCTCTGGAAACACCATATATTTT
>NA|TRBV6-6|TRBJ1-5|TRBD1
CASSGRDRANQPQHF
TGTGCCAGCAGTGGCCGGGACAGAGCGAATCAGCCCCAGCATTTT
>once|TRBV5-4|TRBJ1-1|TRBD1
CASSGTTGGGRSTEAFF
TGTGCCAGCAGCGGGACTACAGGGGGCGGAAGGAGCACTGAAGCTTTCTTT
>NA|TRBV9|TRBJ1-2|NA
CASSPSISSEDGYTF
TGTGCCAGCAGCCCCAGCATCTCATCCGAGGATGGCTACACCTTC
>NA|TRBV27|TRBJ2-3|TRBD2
CASSVIAGGTSSTDTQYF
TGTGCCAGCAGTGTTATAGCGGGAGGCACTTCTAGCACAGATACGCAGTATTTT
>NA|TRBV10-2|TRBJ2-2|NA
CAGGAGFHTGELFF
TGCGCCGGGGGGGCAGGGTTCCACACCGGGGAGCTGTTTTTT
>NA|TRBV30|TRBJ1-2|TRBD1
CAGTGDGNYGYTF
TGTGCCGGGACAGGCGATGGCAACTATGGCTACACCTTC
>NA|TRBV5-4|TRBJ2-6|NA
CASSTSSGANVLTF
TGTGCCAGCAGCACAAGTTCTGGGGCCAACGTCCTGACTTTC
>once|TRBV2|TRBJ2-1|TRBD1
CASRGQGDRNEQFF
TGTGCCAGCAGGGGACAGGGGGACCGGAATGAGCAGTTCTTC
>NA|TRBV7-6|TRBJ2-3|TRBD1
CASSRTGGRDTQYF
TGTGCCAGCAGCCGGACAGGGGGCAGGGATACGCAGTATTTT
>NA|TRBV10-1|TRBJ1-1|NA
CASSARGSTEAFF
TGCGCCAGCAGTGCCCGGGGGAGCACTGAAGCTTTCTTT
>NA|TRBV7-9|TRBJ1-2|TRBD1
CASGTGVLVLDGYTF
TGTGCCAGCGGAACAGGGGTTTTGGTTTTGGATGGCTACACCTTC
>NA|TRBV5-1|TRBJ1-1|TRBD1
CASSGTGFELEAFF
TGCGCCAGCAGCGGGACAGGCTTCGAGCTTGAAGCTTTCTTT
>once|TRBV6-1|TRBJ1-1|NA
CASSESGGNTEAFF
TGTGCCAGCAGTGAATCGGGGGGGAACACTGAAGCTTTCTTT